This entry lists 19 T cell receptor beta chains sequenced from one sample in a study of early T cells in non-severe SARS-CoV-2 infection. TCRdb fed the 5' RACE reads into MiXCR, producing one record per CDR3 protein. The sample yields 40,000 to 45,000 distinct CDR3 sequences, over 4% seen once. The sample comprised whole blood. The receptors come from an adult who was a healthcare worker with PCR-confirmed SARS-CoV-2 infection or an uninfected control (not recorded which).

In its sample, this clonotype was seen many times. The V gene is TRBV11-2, the J gene TRBJ1-2; D unclear. This CDR3 is built from 12 residues. The germline V gene encodes CDR1 SGHAT and CDR2 FQNNGV. With 1 base removed from V and 6 bases from J, the gap between germline ends came to 6 bases. CDR3 sequence reads: CASSLGPNGYTF. CDR3 sequence (DNA): TGTGCCAGCAGCTTAGGGCCGAATGGCTACACCTTC.

At least ten counts were recorded for this clonotype. The CDR3 spells CASSQGVSQPQHF. In DNA form, the CDR3 reads TGTGCCAGCAGTCAGGGAGTGAGTCAGCCCCAGCATTTT. The J gene is TRBJ1-5, the V gene TRBV6-5, with D perhaps matching TRBD1 (5 bases). CDR1 is MNHEY, CDR2 SVGAGI, per germline. The V end lost 5 bases, the J end lost 6 bases, and 11 bases lay between the germline ends. CDR3 length equals 13 residues.

This clonotype was found many times. The chain has TRBV20-1 and TRBJ1-3; TRBD1 aligns across 9 bases. The CDR3 extends over 18 amino acids. Germline values: CDR1 DFQATT, CDR2 SNEGSKA (reference sequence). The V segment lost 6 bases and the J segment 0 bases; nucleotides outside the gene matches: 15. CDR3 residues: CSATGALGTGNSGNTIYF. The CDR3 DNA sequence: TGCAGTGCCACCGGAGCCCTCGGGACAGGGAACTCTGGAAACACCATATATTTT.

This clonotype has at least ten counts. The V and J genes are TRBV20-1 and TRBJ2-5, with 7 bases aligning to TRBD2. The CDR3 length is 13 residues. V trimming: 2 bases; J trimming: 4 bases; junction bases outside the gene matches: 4. In germline, CDR1 is DFQATT, CDR2 SNEGSKA (reference sequence). The CDR3 nucleotides read TGCAGTGCTAGATTGACTAGCCGAGAGACCCAGTACTTC. It encodes CSARLTSRETQYF.

The chain couples TRBV20-1 to TRBJ2-1; D is uncertain. Trimming stripped 0 bases from V and 4 bases from J, with 13 bases between. The germline CDR1 and CDR2 sequences are DFQATT and SNEGSKA (reference sequence). The CDR3 is 15 residues long. The chain's CDR3 is CSARDLLLPYNEQFF. The CDR3 DNA reads as TGCAGTGCTAGAGACCTTTTACTGCCTTACAATGAGCAGTTCTTC.

This clonotype was found many times. The chain combines TRBV20-1 with TRBJ2-3; 7 nucleotides align to TRBD2. With V trimmed by 3 bases and J by 4 bases, 10 bases remained unmatched. Germline V gene lookup returns CDR1 DFQATT and CDR2 SNEGSKA (reference sequence). This CDR3 has 15 amino acids. CDR3 coding DNA: TGCAGTGCTAGGCTAGGGACTAACCGGGCAGATACGCAGTATTTT. It translates to CSARLGTNRADTQYF.

This rearrangement joins TRBV7-2 to TRBJ2-1; 8 nucleotides align to TRBD2. This CDR3 is built from 15 residues. Germline CDR1 SGHTA, CDR2 FQGNSA. Losses at the gene ends were 6 bases for V and 0 bases for J; bases not matched to a gene: 4. The DNA of the CDR3 is TGTGCCAGCAGTCCACGGGGGGGCTCCTACAATGAGCAGTTCTTC. Protein sequence: CASSPRGGSYNEQFF.

The chain joins TRBV14 to TRBJ1-1; no reliable D call. Trimming shortened V by 0 bases and J by 8 bases, and 7 bases separated the two germline ends. In germline, CDR1 is SGHDN, CDR2 FVKESK. The length of the CDR3 is 12 residues. The CDR3 region has the DNA TGTGCCAGCAGCCAAGATCGGCTGGAAGCTTTCTTT. Its protein product is CASSQDRLEAFF.

This clonotype occurred many times. The rearrangement uses TRBV7-3 and TRBJ2-5; 14 bases agree with TRBD2. Germline V gene sequence: CDR1 SGHTA, CDR2 FQGTGA. The CDR3 runs to 17 residues. Trimming took 5 bases from V and 0 from J; bases not matched to a gene: 5. The CDR3 DNA is TGTGCCAGCAGCCAAGGGACTAGCGGGAGCTACCAAGAGACCCAGTACTTC. Protein sequence: CASSQGTSGSYQETQYF.

In its sample, this clonotype was seen many times. This chain joins TRBV19 and TRBJ2-1, with D possibly TRBD2 on 6 matching bases. The CDR3 runs to 15 residues. Germline lookup yields CDR1 LNHDA and CDR2 SQIVND (reference sequence). Trimming stripped 3 bases from V and 0 bases from J, with 9 bases between. DNA for the CDR3: TGTGCCAGTAGTATTGGGGGGAACTCCTACAATGAGCAGTTCTTC. This encodes CASSIGGNSYNEQFF.

This clonotype was picked up many times. The chain joins TRBV30 to TRBJ2-1; D uncertain. V gave up 0 bases and J gave up 5 bases, with 8 bases separating them. Germline lookup yields CDR1 GTSNPN and CDR2 SVGIG (reference sequence). The CDR3 is 13 amino acids. CDR3 amino acids: CAWSVLLNNEQFF. For the CDR3, the DNA is TGTGCCTGGAGTGTACTACTTAACAATGAGCAGTTCTTC.

This clonotype was observed many times. This chain links TRBV2 with TRBJ2-3; TRBD2 matches at 12 bases. CDR1 and CDR2 from the germline V gene are SNHLY and FYNNEI. The CDR3 covers 15 residues. Unmatched junction bases numbered 7, after V lost 7 bases and J lost 5 bases. For the CDR3, the DNA is TGTGCCAGCACCCGGACTAGCGGGGTTGGAGATACGCAGTATTTT. It yields the protein CASTRTSGVGDTQYF.

This clonotype was picked up many times. The chain links TRBV6-2 or TRBV6-3 to TRBJ2-3, with D maybe TRBD1 (5 bases). The CDR3 spans 15 residues. Germline V gene data show CDR1 as MNHEY and CDR2 as SVGEGT. With 1 base removed from V and 1 base from J, the gap between germline ends came to 9 bases. The CDR3 nucleotides read TGTGCCAGCAGTTACTTGGGGCTAGGCACAGATACGCAGTATTTT. Amino acids: CASSYLGLGTDTQYF.

The CDR3 DNA is TGTGCCAGCAGTTCCCCGGGACAGTTCCCGTCCGGGGAGCTGTTTTTT. It yields the protein CASSSPGQFPSGELFF. This chain connects TRBV6-2 or TRBV6-3 to TRBJ2-2; 7 bases agree with TRBD1. Trimming took 4 bases from V and 6 from J; bases not matched to a gene: 11. The germline gives CDR1 MNHEY, CDR2 SVGEGT. The CDR3 covers 16 residues.

By share, this clonotype counts as medium-sized. The chain has TRBV28 and TRBJ2-6, with 9 bases fitting TRBD2. The CDR3 runs 20 residues. V was pared by 6 bases and J by 0 bases, with 15 bases of the junction left unmatched. The germline CDR1 and CDR2 sequences are MDHEN and SYDVKM. The CDR3 region has the DNA TGTGCCAGCAGCCTACCCCAGTCAGCGGGAGGCGTCTCTGGGGCCAACGTCCTGACTTTC. Encoded protein: CASSLPQSAGGVSGANVLTF. The whole variable domain, remainder taken from reference TRBV28 and TRBJ2-6, is DVKVTQSSRYLVKRTGEKVFLECVQDMDHENMFWYRQDPGLGLRLIYFSYDVKMKEKGDIPEGYSVSREKKERFSLILESASTNQTSMYLCASSLPQSAGGVSGANVLTFGAGSRLTVL.

The rearrangement uses TRBV10-3 and TRBJ1-4; 9 positions match TRBD1. This CDR3 contains 17 residues. CDR1 ENHRY and CDR2 SYGVKD come from the germline V gene. Unmatched junction bases numbered 10, after V lost 6 bases and J lost 2 bases. CDR3: CAIRPGQGSETNEKLFF. The CDR3 bases are TGTGCCATCAGGCCCGGACAGGGGAGTGAGACTAATGAAAAACTGTTTTTT.

The sample holds a few counts of this clonotype. V usage is TRBV9 and J usage is TRBJ2-3, with TRBD2 matching 9 bases. Per the germline V gene, CDR1 is SGDLS and CDR2 is YYNGEE. This CDR3 is built from 15 residues. The V segment lost 4 bases and the J segment 2 bases; nucleotides outside the gene matches: 5. The CDR3 region is CASSLSGGVTDTQYF. Written as DNA, the CDR3 is TGTGCCAGCAGCCTTAGCGGGGGAGTCACAGATACGCAGTATTTT.

There are many counts of this clonotype. The rearrangement links TRBV7-8 to TRBJ1-1; weak D call: TRBD1 (6 bases). The V end was cut by 3 bases, the J end by 2 bases, with 10 bases between. In germline, CDR1 is SGHVS, CDR2 FQNEAQ. The CDR3 length is 14 residues. CDR3 protein: CASSFRGANTEAFF. DNA of the CDR3: TGTGCCAGCAGCTTCCGGGGGGCAAACACTGAAGCTTTCTTT.

In the case of this clonotype: Its ends do not fully match the called genes, so a read error is possible. The rearrangement links TRBV12-3 or TRBV12-4 to TRBJ2-1, with a possible D match to TRBD2 (7 bases). The CDR3 contains 15 residues. CDR3 protein: CAGSSVGGPYNEQFF. The CDR3, as DNA: TGTGCCGGCAGTTCCGTGGGGGGGCCTTACAATGAGCAGTTCTTC.